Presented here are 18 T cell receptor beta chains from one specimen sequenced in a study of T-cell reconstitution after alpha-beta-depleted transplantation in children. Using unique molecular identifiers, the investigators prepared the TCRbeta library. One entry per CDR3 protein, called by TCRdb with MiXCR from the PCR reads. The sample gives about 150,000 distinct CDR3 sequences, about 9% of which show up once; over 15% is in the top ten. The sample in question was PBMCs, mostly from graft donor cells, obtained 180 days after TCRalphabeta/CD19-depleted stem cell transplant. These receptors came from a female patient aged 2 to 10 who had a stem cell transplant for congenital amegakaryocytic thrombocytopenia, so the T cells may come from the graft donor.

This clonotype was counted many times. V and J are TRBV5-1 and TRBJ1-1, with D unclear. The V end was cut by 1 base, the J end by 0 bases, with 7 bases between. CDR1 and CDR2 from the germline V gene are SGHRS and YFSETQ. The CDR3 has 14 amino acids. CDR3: CASSLPAMNTEAFF. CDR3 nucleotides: TGCGCCAGCAGCTTGCCAGCGATGAACACTGAAGCTTTCTTT.

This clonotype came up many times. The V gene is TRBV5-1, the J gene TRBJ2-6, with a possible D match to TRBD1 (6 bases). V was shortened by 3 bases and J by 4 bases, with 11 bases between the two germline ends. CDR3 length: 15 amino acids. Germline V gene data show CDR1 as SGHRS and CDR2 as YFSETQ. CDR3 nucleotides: TGCGCCAGCAGCTCAACAGGGTTAGGGGCCAACGTCCTGACTTTC. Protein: CASSSTGLGANVLTF.

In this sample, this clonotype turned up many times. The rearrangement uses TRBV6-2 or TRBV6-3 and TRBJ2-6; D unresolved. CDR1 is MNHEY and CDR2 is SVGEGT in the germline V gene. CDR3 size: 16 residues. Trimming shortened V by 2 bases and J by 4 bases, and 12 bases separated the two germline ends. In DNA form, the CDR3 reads TGTGCCAGCAGTTACCTCCGCTCACCCGGGGCCAACGTCCTGACTTTC. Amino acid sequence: CASSYLRSPGANVLTF.

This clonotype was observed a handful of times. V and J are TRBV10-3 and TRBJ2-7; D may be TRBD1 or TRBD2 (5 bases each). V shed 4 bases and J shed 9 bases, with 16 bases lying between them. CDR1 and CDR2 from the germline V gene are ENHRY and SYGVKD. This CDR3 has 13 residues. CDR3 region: CAISGTRGMMQYF. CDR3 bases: TGTGCCATCAGTGGCACGAGGGGTATGATGCAGTACTTC.

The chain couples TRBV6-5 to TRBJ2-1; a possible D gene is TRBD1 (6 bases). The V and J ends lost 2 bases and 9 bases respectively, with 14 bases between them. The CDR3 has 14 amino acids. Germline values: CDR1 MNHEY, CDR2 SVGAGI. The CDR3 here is CASSYLQGEVEQFF. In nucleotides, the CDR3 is TGTGCCAGCAGTTACCTACAGGGAGAGGTTGAGCAGTTCTTC.

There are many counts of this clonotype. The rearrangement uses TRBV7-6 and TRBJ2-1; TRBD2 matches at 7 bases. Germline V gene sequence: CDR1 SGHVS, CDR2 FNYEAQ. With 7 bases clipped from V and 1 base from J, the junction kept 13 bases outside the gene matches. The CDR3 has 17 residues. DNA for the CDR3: TGTGCCAGCAACAAATCTCCCGACGGGAGGTCCTACAATGAGCAGTTCTTC. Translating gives CASNKSPDGRSYNEQFF.

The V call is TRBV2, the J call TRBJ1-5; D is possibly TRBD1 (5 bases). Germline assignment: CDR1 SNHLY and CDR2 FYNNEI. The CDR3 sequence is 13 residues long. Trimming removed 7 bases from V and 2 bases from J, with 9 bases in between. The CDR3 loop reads CASTRQRNQPQHF. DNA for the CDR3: TGTGCCAGCACGCGACAGCGCAATCAGCCCCAGCATTTT.

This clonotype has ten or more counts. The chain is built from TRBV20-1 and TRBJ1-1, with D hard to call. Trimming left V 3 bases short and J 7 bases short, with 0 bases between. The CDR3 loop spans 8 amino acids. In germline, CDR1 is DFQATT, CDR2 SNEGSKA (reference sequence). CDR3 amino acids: CSASEAFF. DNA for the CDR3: TGCAGTGCTAGTGAAGCTTTCTTT.

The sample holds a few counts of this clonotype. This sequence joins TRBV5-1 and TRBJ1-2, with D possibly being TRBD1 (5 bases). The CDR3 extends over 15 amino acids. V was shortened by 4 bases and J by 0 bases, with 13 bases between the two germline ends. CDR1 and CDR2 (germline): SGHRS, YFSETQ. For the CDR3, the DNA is TGCGCCAGCAGCCCGAGGGACCGATCTAACTATGGCTACACCTTC. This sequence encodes CASSPRDRSNYGYTF.

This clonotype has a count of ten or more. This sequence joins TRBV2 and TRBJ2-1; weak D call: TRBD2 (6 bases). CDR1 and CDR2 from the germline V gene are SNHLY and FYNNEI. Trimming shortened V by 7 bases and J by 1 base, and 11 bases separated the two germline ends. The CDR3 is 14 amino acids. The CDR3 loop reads CASISAGSYNEQFF. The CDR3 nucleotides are TGTGCCAGCATATCGGCGGGATCCTACAATGAGCAGTTCTTC.

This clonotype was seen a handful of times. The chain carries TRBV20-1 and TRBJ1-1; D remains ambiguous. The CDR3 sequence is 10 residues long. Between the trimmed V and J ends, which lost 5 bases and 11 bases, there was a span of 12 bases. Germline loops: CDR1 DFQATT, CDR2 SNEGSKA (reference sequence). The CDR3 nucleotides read TGCAGTGCTCGTACAGCGAGTGCTTTCTTT. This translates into CSARTASAFF.

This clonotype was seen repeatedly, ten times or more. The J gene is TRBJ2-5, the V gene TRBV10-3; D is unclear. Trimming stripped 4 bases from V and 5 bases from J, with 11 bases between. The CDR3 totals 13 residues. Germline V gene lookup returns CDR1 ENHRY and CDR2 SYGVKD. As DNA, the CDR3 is TGTGCCATCAGTGCCCCGGGCCTGGAGACCCAGTACTTC. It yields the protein CAISAPGLETQYF.

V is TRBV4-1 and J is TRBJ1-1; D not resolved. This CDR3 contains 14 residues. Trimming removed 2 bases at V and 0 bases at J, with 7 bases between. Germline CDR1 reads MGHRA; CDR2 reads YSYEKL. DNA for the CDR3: TGCGCCAGCAGCCAATTAAACTTGAACACTGAAGCTTTCTTT. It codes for CASSQLNLNTEAFF.

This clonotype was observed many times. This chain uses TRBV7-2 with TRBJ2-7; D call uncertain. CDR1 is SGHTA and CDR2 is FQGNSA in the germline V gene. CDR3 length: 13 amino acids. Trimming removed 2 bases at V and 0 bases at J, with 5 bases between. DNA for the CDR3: TGTGCCAGCAGCTTACAGAACTCCTACGAGCAGTACTTC. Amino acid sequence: CASSLQNSYEQYF.

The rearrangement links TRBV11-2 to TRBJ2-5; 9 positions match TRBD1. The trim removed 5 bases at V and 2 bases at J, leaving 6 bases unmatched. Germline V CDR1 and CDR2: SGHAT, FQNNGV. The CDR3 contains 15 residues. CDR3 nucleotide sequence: TGTGCCAGCAGCCCCGACAGGGGGAGGCAAGAGACCCAGTACTTC. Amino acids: CASSPDRGRQETQYF.

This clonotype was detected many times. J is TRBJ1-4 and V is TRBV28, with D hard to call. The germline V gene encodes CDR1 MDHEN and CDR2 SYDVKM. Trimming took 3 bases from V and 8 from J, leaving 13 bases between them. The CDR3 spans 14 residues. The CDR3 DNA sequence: TGTGCCAGCAGTTTGGCCCCCACGAACGAAAAACTGTTTTTT. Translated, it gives CASSLAPTNEKLFF.

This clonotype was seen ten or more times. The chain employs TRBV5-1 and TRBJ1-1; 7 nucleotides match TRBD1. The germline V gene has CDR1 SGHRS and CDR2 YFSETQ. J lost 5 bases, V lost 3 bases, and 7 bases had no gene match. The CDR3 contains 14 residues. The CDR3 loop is CASSWGDSRTEAFF. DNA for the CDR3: TGCGCCAGCAGCTGGGGGGACAGTAGGACTGAAGCTTTCTTT. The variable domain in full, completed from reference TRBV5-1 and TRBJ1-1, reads KAGVTQTPRYLIKTRGQQVTLSCSPISGHRSVSWYQQTPGQGLQFLFEYFSETQRNKGNFPGRFSGRQFSNSRSEMNVSTLELGDSALYLCASSWGDSRTEAFFGQGTRLTVV.

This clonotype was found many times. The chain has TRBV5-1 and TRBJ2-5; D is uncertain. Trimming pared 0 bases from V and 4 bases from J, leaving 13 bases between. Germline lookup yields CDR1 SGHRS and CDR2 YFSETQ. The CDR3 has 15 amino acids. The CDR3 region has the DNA TGCGCCAGCAGCTTGGCCATTACAAAGCGAGAGACCCAGTACTTC. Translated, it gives CASSLAITKRETQYF. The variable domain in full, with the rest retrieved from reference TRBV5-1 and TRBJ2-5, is KAGVTQTPRYLIKTRGQQVTLSCSPISGHRSVSWYQQTPGQGLQFLFEYFSETQRNKGNFPGRFSGRQFSNSRSEMNVSTLELGDSALYLCASSLAITKRETQYFGPGTRLLVL.